Below are 21 T cell receptor beta chains sequenced from a single sample in a study of T cell responses to AZD1222 COVID-19 vaccine. Profiling relied on immunoSEQ multiplex PCR, and the TCRdb table lists in-frame clones only, not all of them. The data contain approximately 100,000 clones, about nine tenths of them seen just once; the ten biggest clones take up about 41%. Source: peripheral blood, taken on day 0 of AZD1222 vaccination. Receptors were obtained from an adult in good health.

As for this clone: A junction end diverges from the germline sequence, so it may reflect a read error. The rearrangement uses TRBV7-2 and TRBJ2-7; D is perhaps TRBD2 (7 bases). The CDR3 is 12 residues long. CDR1 is SGHTA and CDR2 is FQGNSA in the germline V gene. The CDR3 loop reads CASSAAGAGRNF. In DNA form, the CDR3 reads TGTGCCAGCAGCGCGGCGGGGGCGGGACGAAACTTC.

The CDR3, as DNA: TGTGCCAGCAGCCAAGACAGGGGTCCCTACGAGCAGTACTTC. The encoded protein is CASSQDRGPYEQYF. The chain joins TRBV5-4 to TRBJ2-7; 8 bases fit TRBD1. With V trimmed by 4 bases and J by 2 bases, 5 bases remained unmatched. The CDR3 loop spans 14 amino acids. CDR1 and CDR2 (germline): SGHNT, YYREEE (reference sequence).

This sequence joins TRBV27 and TRBJ2-2; D is unclear. Germline V CDR1 and CDR2: MNHEY, SMNVEV (reference sequence). V lost 6 bases to trimming and J lost 3 bases, with 14 bases between them. CDR3 length equals 15 residues. CDR3 amino acids: CASRGYGPYTGELFF. CDR3 coding DNA: TGTGCCAGCAGGGGATACGGACCCTACACCGGGGAGCTGTTTTTT.

CDR3 amino acids: CASSPLPGQSSGANVLTF. CDR3 DNA: TGTGCCAGCTCACCACTTCCGGGACAGAGCTCTGGGGCCAACGTCCTGACTTTC. The J gene is TRBJ2-6, the V gene TRBV18; 7 nucleotides match TRBD1. Germline CDR1 is KGHSH and CDR2 is LQKENI. There are 18 residues in the CDR3. V lost 1 base and J lost 0; bases outside the gene matches: 6. The whole variable domain, remainder taken from reference TRBV18 and TRBJ2-6, is NAGVMQNPRHLVRRRGQEARLRCSPMKGHSHVYWYRQLPEEGLKFMVYLQKENIIDESGMPKERFSAEFPKEGPSILRIQQVVRGDSAAYFCASSPLPGQSSGANVLTFGAGSRLTVL.

The J gene is TRBJ2-7, the V gene TRBV2; 8 positions match TRBD2. With V trimmed by 2 bases and J by 3 bases, 3 bases remained unmatched. This CDR3 spans 14 amino acids. Germline values: CDR1 SNHLY, CDR2 FYNNEI. CDR3 DNA: TGTGCCAGCAGTGAACGGGAGGGCTTCTACGAGCAGTACTTC. Amino acid sequence: CASSEREGFYEQYF.

The rearrangement joins TRBV6-5 to TRBJ1-1; D unclear. The CDR3 contains 10 residues. V dropped 9 bases and J dropped 10 bases, with 12 bases sitting between them. Per the germline V gene, CDR1 is MNHEY and CDR2 is SVGAGI. The CDR3 sequence is CASSRVRAFF. In DNA form, the CDR3 reads TGTGCCAGTTCGAGGGTGCGAGCTTTCTTT.

The chain uses TRBV6-2 or TRBV6-3 and TRBJ1-5; D gene ambiguous. Germline loops: CDR1 MNHEY, CDR2 SVGEGT. Trimming removed 0 bases from V and 11 bases from J, with 14 bases in between. The length of the CDR3 is 14 residues. The CDR3 spells CASSYSGDALAQHF. CDR3 in DNA: TGTGCCAGCAGTTACTCCGGAGACGCCCTGGCCCAGCATTTT.

The CDR3 nucleotides are TGTGCCATCAAGGGGGGGGACACAGATACGCAGTATTTT. It yields the protein CAIKGGDTDTQYF. This chain joins TRBV10-3 and TRBJ2-3; tentatively, D is TRBD2 (7 bases). This CDR3 region has 13 residues. Germline lookup yields CDR1 ENHRY and CDR2 SYGVKD. The ends were cut back, 7 bases at V and 2 bases at J, with 10 bases in the middle.

This CDR3 is CASSPDWTYEQYF. In DNA, the CDR3 is TGTGCCAGCAGCCCGGACTGGACCTACGAGCAGTACTTC. The chain carries TRBV12-3 or TRBV12-4 and TRBJ2-7; possible D gene TRBD2, 5 bases. The CDR3 contains 13 residues. V was shortened by 6 bases and J by 2 bases, with 11 bases between the two germline ends.

The chain carries TRBV23-1 and TRBJ2-2; 7 bases map to TRBD1. TRBV23-1 is designated an ORF whose function remains uncertain. The CDR3 runs 15 residues. With V trimmed by 2 bases and J by 6 bases, 6 bases remained unmatched. In DNA, the CDR3 is TGCGCCAGCAGTCAACTAAGGGGGCAAGCCGGGGAGCTGTTTTTT. Its translation: CASSQLRGQAGELFF.

V is TRBV7-2 and J is TRBJ2-5; maybe TRBD1 (6 bases). Trimming took off 4 bases at V and 7 bases at J, with 19 bases between the two ends. CDR1 is SGHTA, CDR2 FQGNSA, per germline. This CDR3 has 15 residues. The CDR3 is CASSSRTAASRTQYF. CDR3 nucleotide sequence: TGTGCCAGCAGCTCCCGGACAGCGGCTTCTAGGACCCAGTACTTC.

The rearrangement joins TRBV5-4 to TRBJ2-1; 11 bases fit TRBD2. This CDR3 comprises 17 residues. Germline values: CDR1 SGHNT, CDR2 YYREEE (reference sequence). J lost 1 base, V lost 4 bases, and 7 bases had no gene match. The CDR3 loop reads CASSGGVAGGSYNEQFF. The CDR3 nucleotides are TGTGCCAGCAGCGGTGGGGTAGCGGGAGGGTCCTACAATGAGCAGTTCTTC. The whole variable domain, filled in from reference TRBV5-4 and TRBJ2-1, reads ETGVTQSPTHLIKTRGQQVTLRCSSQSGHNTVSWYQQALGQGPQFIFQYYREEENGRGNFPPRFSGLQFPNYSSELNVNALELDDSALYLCASSGGVAGGSYNEQFFGPGTRLTVL.

The CDR3 reads CASSEREGANYGYTF. The DNA of the CDR3 is TGTGCCAGCAGTGAACGGGAGGGAGCTAACTATGGCTACACCTTC. The chain uses TRBV6-1 and TRBJ1-2; D not certain. The CDR3 consists of 15 residues. V was trimmed by 2 bases and J by 0 bases, leaving 10 bases between them. Germline CDR1 MNHNS, CDR2 SASEGT.

The chain employs TRBV6-6 and TRBJ2-3; 7 bases are shared with TRBD2. The germline gives CDR1 MNHNY, CDR2 SVGAGI (reference sequence). The CDR3 totals 14 residues. J lost 2 bases, V lost 5 bases, and 4 bases had no gene match. The CDR3 DNA follows: TGTGCCAGCAGTAGACTAGCCCACACAGATACGCAGTATTTT. Its protein is CASSRLAHTDTQYF.

The gene calls are TRBV5-1 and TRBJ2-7, with 10 bases fitting TRBD2. The V gene's germline CDR1 is SGHRS and CDR2 YFSETQ. This CDR3 is 15 amino acids long. The junction had 4 bases not matched to a gene; V was cut back by 0 bases and J by 4 bases. The CDR3 DNA reads TGCGCCAGCAGCTTGGATCTAGCGGGGGTTTACGAGCAGTACTTC. Amino acids: CASSLDLAGVYEQYF. The whole variable domain, filled in from reference TRBV5-1 and TRBJ2-7, reads KAGVTQTPRYLIKTRGQQVTLSCSPISGHRSVSWYQQTPGQGLQFLFEYFSETQRNKGNFPGRFSGRQFSNSRSEMNVSTLELGDSALYLCASSLDLAGVYEQYFGPGTRLTVT.

The gene calls are TRBV5-4 and TRBJ2-5, with D perhaps assigned TRBD1 or TRBD2 (5 bases each). Trimming took off 4 bases at V and 5 bases at J, with 15 bases between the two ends. CDR3 size: 14 residues. Looked up from germline, CDR1 is SGHNT and CDR2 is YYREEE (reference sequence). The CDR3 DNA follows: TGTGCCAGCAGCCCGAGGGGATCTGGGGAGACCCAGTACTTC. As protein: CASSPRGSGETQYF.

The gene calls are TRBV18 and TRBJ2-1; 12 bases are a match to TRBD2. V trimming: 3 bases; J trimming: 7 bases; junction bases outside the gene matches: 22. The CDR3 is 21 amino acids. Germline-derived CDR1 and CDR2 are KGHSH and LQKENI. CDR3 in DNA: TGTGCCAGCTCACCGCATAAAGCTAGCGGGAGGGCCCTCGGCTTTACAAATGAGCAGTTCTTC. Its translation: CASSPHKASGRALGFTNEQFF.

The chain joins TRBV24-1 to TRBJ2-5; tentative D call: TRBD2 (5 bases). The V and J ends lost 3 bases and 9 bases respectively, with 16 bases between them. Germline loops: CDR1 KGHDR, CDR2 SFDVKD. This CDR3 region has 14 residues. The CDR3 region is CATSDPGLSGAQYF. In DNA, the CDR3 is TGTGCCACCAGTGATCCGGGCCTTTCCGGGGCCCAGTACTTC.

The chain combines TRBV7-2 with TRBJ2-7; 8 nucleotides align to TRBD2. The trim removed 5 bases at V and 3 bases at J, leaving 6 bases unmatched. The CDR3 length is 14 residues. Germline lookup yields CDR1 SGHTA and CDR2 FQGNSA. The CDR3 DNA is TGTGCCAGCAGCCCGGGACTAGATCTCTACGAGCAGTACTTC. Its translation is CASSPGLDLYEQYF.

Concerning this clone itself: This sample includes further DNA sequences coding for the same CDR3. This chain links TRBV28 with TRBJ2-2; possible D gene TRBD1, 6 bases. Trimming left V 5 bases short and J 5 bases short, with 12 bases between. CDR1 MDHEN and CDR2 SYDVKM come from the germline V gene. The CDR3 runs 14 residues. The CDR3 nucleotides read TGTGCCAGCAGTCCCACAGGGTTGACCGGGGAGCTGTTTTTT. Translated, it gives CASSPTGLTGELFF. The whole variable domain, filled in from reference TRBV28 and TRBJ2-2, reads DVKVTQSSRYLVKRTGEKVFLECVQDMDHENMFWYRQDPGLGLRLIYFSYDVKMKEKGDIPEGYSVSREKKERFSLILESASTNQTSMYLCASSPTGLTGELFFGEGSRLTVL.

CDR3 nucleotides: TGTGCCAGCAGTCCCGGGAGCCCGCTCGATCATTCACCCCTCCACTTT. It encodes CASSPGSPLDHSPLHF. This chain uses TRBV28 with TRBJ1-6, with unresolved D. Trimming shortened V by 5 bases and J by 8 bases, and 19 bases separated the two germline ends. The CDR3 extends over 16 amino acids. Germline lookup yields CDR1 MDHEN and CDR2 SYDVKM.